This T cell receptor beta chain came from a study of blood T cells in healthy people across ages. Points from the study as a whole: The recorded TCR beta diversity per million T cells decreased in a roughly linear manner with age. Researchers report that TCR beta diversity correlated strongly with naive T cell percentage. For the donors, CMV status was unknown and possibly confounded expanded clonotype changes.

Sample-barcoded 5' priming and a J-beta primer mix drove a second PCR of roughly 7 to 11 cycles. TCRdb redid the calling of the 5' RACE reads with MiXCR, one entry per CDR3 protein. The table lists around 1,000,000 distinct CDR3 sequences, approximately 26% of them singletons. A word on this clonotype: The antigen remains undetermined.

In addition, the sample was reused for a study of T cells of mothers and their children. That paper states: Using roughly 1.5 ug per 15 ul, all extracted RNA underwent cDNA synthesis.

The specimen was blood. The receptor was derived from a girl aged 2-9 years in good health.

CDR3 sequence reads: CASSSPLAGLYEQYF. The CDR3 DNA follows: TGTGCCAGCAGTTCGCCACTAGCGGGCCTCTACGAGCAGTACTTC. J is TRBJ2-7 and V is TRBV28, with TRBD2 identical over 9 bases. Trimming took 4 bases from V and 3 from J; bases not matched to a gene: 7. CDR1 MDHEN and CDR2 SYDVKM come from the germline V gene. The CDR3 runs 15 residues. The full variable domain, its missing parts supplied by reference TRBV28 and TRBJ2-7, is DVKVTQSSRYLVKRTGEKVFLECVQDMDHENMFWYRQDPGLGLRLIYFSYDVKMKEKGDIPEGYSVSREKKERFSLILESASTNQTSMYLCASSSPLAGLYEQYFGPGTRLTVT.